The 27 T cell receptor beta chains below all came from one sample that was sequenced in a study of cytomegalovirus exposure and HLA in healthy donors (dated by TCRdb to 2016 to 2017). Libraries were made using the immunoSEQ multiplex PCR assay. For the multiplex PCR, a mixture combining 60 forward primers for TCR Vbeta segments and 13 reverse primers for TCR Jbeta segments was used. Drawn from immuneACCESS, this table holds only the in-frame rearrangements with V and J called that TCRdb kept. Clones are partly lost; checked studies trace under half to an unresolved V gene and leave the rest unexplained. This sample has fewer than 200,000 clones in its table, and about nine tenths of those were observed once. About 1% of the sample is in the top ten clones. Material for sequencing was PBMCs. Every receptor here comes from a boy aged 2 to 9 in good health and CMV-seronegative.

The V and J genes are TRBV28 and TRBJ2-7; TRBD2 matches at 7 bases. CDR1 and CDR2 from the germline V gene are MDHEN and SYDVKM. V gave up 8 bases and J gave up 4 bases; unmatched junction bases: 8. CDR3 size: 13 residues. The CDR3 bases are TGTGCCAGCGCCCCTAGCGGAGAATACGAGCAGTACTTC. The encoded protein is CASAPSGEYEQYF.

The rearrangement uses TRBV27 and TRBJ2-1; TRBD2 agrees at 8 bases. Germline V gives CDR1 MNHEY, CDR2 SMNVEV (reference sequence). The CDR3 loop spans 19 amino acids. V lost 5 bases to trimming and J lost 0 bases; unmatched junction nucleotides: 15. CDR3: CASSRDIPGLAGSYNEQFF. The CDR3, as DNA: TGTGCCAGCAGTCGGGACATACCGGGCCTAGCGGGCTCCTACAATGAGCAGTTCTTC.

The chain has TRBV28 and TRBJ1-1; D call uncertain. Deletions cut 3 bases from V and 5 bases from J, with 16 bases between. CDR3 size: 15 residues. Germline loops: CDR1 MDHEN, CDR2 SYDVKM. The CDR3 bases are TGTGCCAGCAGTTTCGGACTGGATTGGAAGACTGAAGCTTTCTTT. Its protein is CASSFGLDWKTEAFF. The whole variable domain, filled in from reference TRBV28 and TRBJ1-1, reads DVKVTQSSRYLVKRTGEKVFLECVQDMDHENMFWYRQDPGLGLRLIYFSYDVKMKEKGDIPEGYSVSREKKERFSLILESASTNQTSMYLCASSFGLDWKTEAFFGQGTRLTVV.

V is TRBV5-6 and J is TRBJ1-2; possible D gene TRBD1, 6 bases. V was pared by 1 base and J by 4 bases, with 14 bases between. The CDR3 extends over 15 amino acids. Germline loops: CDR1 SGHDT, CDR2 YYEEEE. The CDR3 nucleotides read TGTGCCAGCAGCTTGTTTGAGGGGGGGGTCTATGGCTACACCTTC. This encodes CASSLFEGGVYGYTF.

This clone occurred a few times. The genes are TRBV6-1 and TRBJ2-7, with D perhaps matching TRBD1 (6 bases). The CDR3 extends over 14 amino acids. Germline CDR1 reads MNHNS; CDR2 reads SASEGT. Deletions cut 7 bases from V and 0 bases from J, with 13 bases between. The chain's CDR3 is CASTGHRSSYEQYF. In nucleotides, the CDR3 is TGTGCCAGCACGGGACACCGTAGCTCCTACGAGCAGTACTTC.

This chain uses TRBV5-1 with TRBJ1-1, with D maybe TRBD1 (6 bases). CDR3 length: 14 amino acids. Germline CDR1 reads SGHRS; CDR2 reads YFSETQ. V gave up 3 bases and J gave up 0 bases, with 9 bases separating them. The CDR3 reads CASSSQGMNTEAFF. As DNA, the CDR3 is TGCGCCAGCAGCTCACAGGGAATGAACACTGAAGCTTTCTTT. The full variable domain, in which reference TRBV5-1 and TRBJ1-1 provide the parts outside the CDR3, is KAGVTQTPRYLIKTRGQQVTLSCSPISGHRSVSWYQQTPGQGLQFLFEYFSETQRNKGNFPGRFSGRQFSNSRSEMNVSTLELGDSALYLCASSSQGMNTEAFFGQGTRLTVV.

This chain joins TRBV9 and TRBJ2-3; the match to TRBD2 covers 8 bases. The CDR3 is 15 amino acids. CDR1 SGDLS and CDR2 YYNGEE come from the germline V gene. The ends lost 0 bases at V and 3 bases at J; junction bases unmatched: 3. The CDR3: CASSVVPSGTDTQYF. CDR3 coding DNA: TGTGCCAGCAGCGTAGTCCCTAGCGGGACAGATACGCAGTATTTT.

This clone came up once. DNA of the CDR3: TGCAGCGTTGTGACTAGCGGGATAACCGGAGATACGCAGTATTTT. Amino acid sequence: CSVVTSGITGDTQYF. The chain couples TRBV29-1 to TRBJ2-3, with TRBD2 matching over 11 bases. The CDR3 consists of 15 residues. The junction had 8 bases not matched to a gene; V was cut back by 4 bases and J by 5 bases. Germline CDR1 reads SQVTM; CDR2 reads ANQGSEA.

This clone was detected once. This rearrangement joins TRBV28 to TRBJ2-4, with a tentative D call TRBD1 (5 bases). The CDR3 sequence is 17 residues long. V was shortened by 5 bases and J by 0 bases, with 17 bases between the two germline ends. From germline, CDR1 is MDHEN and CDR2 SYDVKM. CDR3 in amino acids: CASSVLDTDVAKNIQYF. CDR3 sequence (DNA): TGTGCCAGCAGTGTGTTGGACACCGACGTAGCCAAAAACATTCAGTACTTC.

This chain uses TRBV9 with TRBJ2-7, with D possibly TRBD1 on 7 matching bases. Germline V gene lookup returns CDR1 SGDLS and CDR2 YYNGEE. Between the trimmed V and J ends, which lost 4 bases and 7 bases, there was a span of 15 bases. This CDR3 region has 13 residues. CDR3 sequence: CASSLGGAGEQYF. CDR3 nucleotides: TGTGCCAGCAGCTTAGGGGGCGCGGGGGAGCAGTACTTC.

The rearrangement uses TRBV5-1 and TRBJ2-5; 8 nucleotides match TRBD1. V lost 5 bases and J lost 7; bases outside the gene matches: 7. The CDR3 consists of 13 residues. CDR1 SGHRS and CDR2 YFSETQ come from the germline V gene. CDR3 DNA: TGCGCCAGCAGAAACGACAGGGGAGGGACCCAGTACTTC. Encoded protein: CASRNDRGGTQYF. Based on the CDR3 plus reference TRBV5-1 and TRBJ2-5, the full variable domain is KAGVTQTPRYLIKTRGQQVTLSCSPISGHRSVSWYQQTPGQGLQFLFEYFSETQRNKGNFPGRFSGRQFSNSRSEMNVSTLELGDSALYLCASRNDRGGTQYFGPGTRLLVL.

The V and J genes are TRBV11-2 and TRBJ2-5; 11 nucleotides match TRBD2. V lost 1 base to trimming and J lost 3 bases; unmatched junction nucleotides: 10. Germline values: CDR1 SGHAT, CDR2 FQNNGV. The CDR3 consists of 18 residues. DNA of the CDR3: TGTGCCAGCAGCTTAGGGGGTTGGCGGGGACTAGCGGAAGAGACCCAGTACTTC. Protein product: CASSLGGWRGLAEETQYF. Looking up the rest from reference TRBV11-2 and TRBJ2-5 gives the full variable domain: EAGVAQSPRYKIIEKRQSVAFWCNPISGHATLYWYQQILGQGPKLLIQFQNNGVVDDSQLPKDRFSAERLKGVDSTLKIQPAKLEDSAVYLCASSLGGWRGLAEETQYFGPGTRLLVL.

A few counts support this clone. At one boundary the junction diverges from the germline segment, which might be a read error. CDR3 bases: TGTGCCAGCATTGACAGGGGGAGGGACTATGGCTACACCTTC. Translating gives CASIDRGRDYGYTF. The V gene is TRBV6-4, the J gene TRBJ1-2; 9 bases align to TRBD1. Per the germline V gene, CDR1 is MRHNA and CDR2 is SNTAGT. The CDR3 totals 14 residues.

The gene calls are TRBV2 and TRBJ2-5; a possible D gene is TRBD2 (6 bases). Near its end, the DNA agrees better with TRBJ2-7, so the J call may be wrong. The CDR3 loop spans 14 amino acids. Germline CDR1 is SNHLY and CDR2 is FYNNEI. The CDR3 region has the DNA TGTGCCAGCAAGAGGGAGGCCGACATCTACGAGCAGTACTTC. Protein product: CASKREADIYEQYF.

The CDR3 nucleotides are TGTGCCAGCAGTCGGGGACAGGGCGGCGAGCAGTACTTC. Its protein is CASSRGQGGEQYF. The rearrangement uses TRBV6-5 and TRBJ2-7, with TRBD1 matching 9 bases. Germline lookup yields CDR1 MNHEY and CDR2 SVGAGI. The CDR3 has 13 amino acids. V gave up 5 bases and J gave up 6 bases; unmatched junction bases: 5.

The J gene is TRBJ2-2, the V gene TRBV18, with a tentative D call TRBD1 (6 bases). In germline, CDR1 is KGHSH, CDR2 LQKENI. V was trimmed by 5 bases and J by 4 bases, leaving 17 bases between them. The CDR3 extends over 16 amino acids. The CDR3 DNA reads as TGTGCCAGCTCATCCCTACGGGACACCTTCACCGGGGAGCTGTTTTTT. It codes for CASSSLRDTFTGELFF.

The chain uses TRBV9 and TRBJ2-3, with 9 bases identical to TRBD1. V shed 0 bases, J shed 4 bases, and the junction held 6 bases outside the gene matches. Germline values: CDR1 SGDLS, CDR2 YYNGEE. This CDR3 is 16 amino acids long. The CDR3 DNA reads as TGTGCCAGCAGCGTAGTTGGGACAGGGTTCGCAGATACGCAGTATTTT. As protein: CASSVVGTGFADTQYF. Full variable domain (missing parts from reference TRBV9 and TRBJ2-3): DSGVTQTPKHLITATGQRVTLRCSPRSGDLSVYWYQQSLDQGLQFLIQYYNGEERAKGNILERFSAQQFPDLHSELNLSSLELGDSALYFCASSVVGTGFADTQYFGPGTRLTVL.

For the CDR3, the DNA is TGCGCCAGCAGCGGCTTCGGGAGCTCCTACGAGCAGTACTTC. Its translation: CASSGFGSSYEQYF. This chain connects TRBV5-1 to TRBJ2-7; a weak D match, TRBD2 (6 bases). V was shortened by 4 bases and J by 0 bases, with 11 bases between the two germline ends. CDR1 and CDR2 from the germline V gene are SGHRS and YFSETQ. The CDR3 covers 14 residues.

The chain joins TRBV7-9 to TRBJ2-3; 8 bases map to TRBD2. The V and J ends lost 3 bases and 0 bases, in that order; junction bases with no gene match: 14. This CDR3 spans 19 amino acids. Germline V gene sequence: CDR1 SEHNR, CDR2 FQNEAQ (reference sequence). The CDR3: CASSLPGGGRPVSTDTQYF. The CDR3 region has the DNA TGTGCCAGCAGCTTGCCTGGAGGCGGGAGGCCTGTTAGCACAGATACGCAGTATTTT.

The chain links TRBV30 to TRBJ1-4, with D hard to call. CDR3 length: 14 amino acids. Per the germline V gene, CDR1 is GTSNPN and CDR2 is SVGIG (reference sequence). V lost 4 bases to trimming and J lost 1 base, with 10 bases between them. CDR3 sequence reads: CAWKFGGTNEKLFF. CDR3 nucleotide sequence: TGTGCCTGGAAGTTTGGCGGAACTAATGAAAAACTGTTTTTT. Drawing the rest from reference TRBV30 and TRBJ1-4, the complete variable domain is SQTIHQWPATLVQPVGSPLSLECTVEGTSNPNLYWYRQAAGRGLQLLFYSVGIGQISSEVPQNLSASRPQDRQFILSSKKLLLSDSGFYLCAWKFGGTNEKLFFGSGTQLSVL.

The chain recombines TRBV5-4 with TRBJ1-5; the D gene is possibly TRBD1 (6 bases). CDR1 is SGHNT, CDR2 YYREEE, per germline (reference sequence). V dropped 4 bases and J dropped 4 bases, with 15 bases sitting between them. The CDR3 is 15 residues long. Here the CDR3 DNA reads TGTGCCAGCAGCCAGTACAGGGCACCGAATCAGCCCCAGCATTTT. Its translation: CASSQYRAPNQPQHF.

This chain joins TRBV11-2 and TRBJ2-7; the D is unclear. CDR1 SGHAT and CDR2 FQNNGV come from the germline V gene. The CDR3 sequence is 16 residues long. The V and J ends lost 5 bases and 5 bases respectively, with 22 bases between them. The chain's CDR3 is CASSNPLRLTYDEQYF. CDR3 nucleotide sequence: TGTGCCAGCAGCAATCCCTTGCGACTCACATATGACGAGCAGTACTTC.

This sequence joins TRBV28 and TRBJ1-1, with TRBD1 matching 8 bases. The CDR3 is made up of 14 amino acids. The germline gives CDR1 MDHEN, CDR2 SYDVKM. The J segment lost 5 bases and the V segment lost 8 bases, leaving 10 bases of the junction unmatched. The CDR3 region has the DNA TGTGCCAGCCTCGCGGACAGGGAGGTTACTGAAGCTTTCTTT. It specifies CASLADREVTEAFF.

The chain employs TRBV7-9 and TRBJ2-1; 11 nucleotides agree with TRBD2. V gave up 1 base and J gave up 8 bases; unmatched junction bases: 13. The CDR3 runs to 18 residues. CDR1 SEHNR and CDR2 FQNEAQ come from the germline V gene (reference sequence). The CDR3 spells CASSLDPRTSGWNDEQFF. The CDR3 DNA reads as TGTGCCAGCAGCTTAGACCCACGGACTAGCGGGTGGAACGATGAGCAGTTCTTC.

The CDR3 spells CASTSDIISEAFF. DNA for the CDR3: TGCGCCAGCACTTCGGACATTATTTCTGAAGCTTTCTTT. The V gene is TRBV5-1, the J gene TRBJ1-1; D is perhaps TRBD1 (5 bases). Trimming took 6 bases from V and 6 from J, leaving 15 bases between them. CDR3 length: 13 residues. Germline V gene sequence: CDR1 SGHRS, CDR2 YFSETQ.

The gene calls are TRBV27 and TRBJ1-5; 12 bases are a match to TRBD1. The CDR3 has 15 residues. Losses at the gene ends were 6 bases for V and 4 bases for J; bases not matched to a gene: 4. CDR1 is MNHEY and CDR2 is SMNVEV in the germline V gene (reference sequence). The CDR3 DNA reads as TGTGCCAGCAGGGTGGGACAGGGGGCTAATCAGCCCCAGCATTTT. Translation gives CASRVGQGANQPQHF.

The V gene is TRBV18, the J gene TRBJ1-1, with 7 nucleotides matching TRBD1. This CDR3 has 14 residues. Trimming cost V 5 bases and J 3 bases; bases outside gene matches: 6. Germline V gene lookup returns CDR1 KGHSH and CDR2 LQKENI. As DNA, the CDR3 is TGTGCCAGCTCATCTAACAGGGGCGACACTGAAGCTTTCTTT. It specifies CASSSNRGDTEAFF.